This passage covers 21 T cell receptor beta chains from one sample sequenced in a study of shared clonotypes between healthy human individuals. Some clones are missing from TCRdb's copy, which holds only in-frame ones; the method was immunoSEQ multiplex PCR. Of nearly 1,000,000 clones in the sample, about three quarters were seen once. The sample consisted of memory CD4+ T cells sorted from blood. The subset is: CD45RA-negative fraction. These TCRs come from a man aged 18 to 30 in good health.

The chain has TRBV7-2 and TRBJ2-7; maybe TRBD1 (6 bases). Germline V CDR1 and CDR2: SGHTA, FQGNSA. The CDR3 extends over 13 amino acids. Trimming pared 2 bases from V and 6 bases from J, leaving 11 bases between. CDR3 sequence (DNA): TGTGCCAGCAGCTTAAGACAGGACGGCGAGCAGTACTTC. Protein product: CASSLRQDGEQYF.

In its sample, this clone was seen once. The chain links TRBV9 to TRBJ2-5; TRBD1 matches at 7 bases. CDR3 size: 15 residues. Trimming cost V 2 bases and J 1 base; bases outside gene matches: 5. Germline CDR1 and CDR2: SGDLS and YYNGEE. DNA for the CDR3: TGTGCCAGCAGCGTTAAGACAGGGCTCCAAGAGACCCAGTACTTC. It specifies CASSVKTGLQETQYF.

The CDR3 loop reads CASSLDHNTEAFF. The CDR3 nucleotides read TGTGCCAGCAGCTTAGACCATAACACTGAAGCTTTCTTT. The J gene is TRBJ1-1, the V gene TRBV11-2; the D is unclear. CDR1 and CDR2 from the germline V gene are SGHAT and FQNNGV. The CDR3 loop spans 13 amino acids. The V end was cut by 0 bases, the J end by 2 bases, with 4 bases between.

V usage is TRBV6-1 and J usage is TRBJ1-1; possibly TRBD1 for D (6 bases). The CDR3 runs to 15 residues. V shed 3 bases and J shed 0 bases, with 11 bases lying between them. Germline CDR1 reads MNHNS; CDR2 reads SASEGT. The CDR3: CASSDQDSMNTEAFF. In DNA, the CDR3 is TGTGCCAGCAGTGACCAGGACAGCATGAACACTGAAGCTTTCTTT.

The chain uses TRBV9 and TRBJ2-1, with 7 positions matching TRBD1. The CDR3 contains 17 residues. Per the germline V gene, CDR1 is SGDLS and CDR2 is YYNGEE. Trimming took 2 bases from V and 4 from J; bases not matched to a gene: 12. The CDR3 protein is CASSVWAGTVSYNEQFF. CDR3 DNA: TGTGCCAGCAGCGTGTGGGCCGGGACAGTTTCGTACAATGAGCAGTTCTTC.

Regarding this clone: The identical CDR3 is also encoded by other nucleotide sequences in the sample. The rearrangement uses TRBV27 and TRBJ1-6; the D gene is possibly TRBD1 (5 bases). CDR3 length: 14 amino acids. Germline V CDR1 and CDR2: MNHEY, SMNVEV (reference sequence). V was shortened by 6 bases and J by 4 bases, with 10 bases between the two germline ends. The CDR3 is CASSLKGYNSPLHF. The CDR3 region has the DNA TGTGCCAGCAGCCTAAAGGGGTATAATTCACCCCTCCACTTT.

The CDR3 DNA reads TGCGCCAGCAGCTTGGATGTAGCGGGGGCCAAGGTAGATACGCAGTATTTT. Its translation: CASSLDVAGAKVDTQYF. The chain couples TRBV5-1 to TRBJ2-3, with 9 bases identical to TRBD2. The CDR3 totals 17 residues. Germline values: CDR1 SGHRS, CDR2 YFSETQ. V dropped 0 bases and J dropped 5; count of bases not matched to a gene: 10.

V usage is TRBV7-6 and J usage is TRBJ1-4; unclear D gene. V was clipped by 5 bases and J by 0 bases, with 19 bases between them. Germline V gives CDR1 SGHVS, CDR2 FNYEAQ. This CDR3 has 18 residues. In nucleotides, the CDR3 is TGTGCCAGCAGCCCAAAAACCTTCGCCTACGCAACTAATGAAAAACTGTTTTTT. As protein: CASSPKTFAYATNEKLFF.

Concerning this clone itself: At one end, the junction sequence differs from germline, possibly due to a read error. The rearrangement uses TRBV2 and TRBJ2-1; D perhaps matches TRBD2 (6 bases). Germline CDR1 and CDR2: SNHLY and FYNNEI. The CDR3 loop spans 15 amino acids. This CDR3 is CASSAGTPVYSEQFF. The CDR3 DNA follows: TGTGCCAGCAGTGCCGGGACTCCCGTATACAGTGAGCAGTTCTTC. Drawing the rest from reference TRBV2 and TRBJ2-1, the complete variable domain is EPEVTQTPSHQVTQMGQEVILRCVPISNHLYFYWYRQILGQKVEFLVSFYNNEISEKSEIFDDQFSVERPDGSNFTLKIRSTKLEDSAMYFCASSAGTPVYSEQFFGPGTRLTVL.

The gene calls are TRBV5-4 and TRBJ2-7; TRBD1 is a possible D gene (6 bases). Deletions cut 3 bases from V and 1 base from J, with 14 bases between. CDR1 and CDR2 from the germline V gene are SGHNT and YYREEE (reference sequence). CDR3 length: 15 amino acids. CDR3 in DNA: TGTGCCAGCAGCTCCCTCACAGGGCAATCCTACGAGCAGTACTTC. This translates into CASSSLTGQSYEQYF. The variable domain in full, with the rest retrieved from reference TRBV5-4 and TRBJ2-7, is ETGVTQSPTHLIKTRGQQVTLRCSSQSGHNTVSWYQQALGQGPQFIFQYYREEENGRGNFPPRFSGLQFPNYSSELNVNALELDDSALYLCASSSLTGQSYEQYFGPGTRLTVT.

The V gene is TRBV6-5, the J gene TRBJ2-2, with 7 bases identical to TRBD1. This CDR3 is built from 13 residues. The germline V gene has CDR1 MNHEY and CDR2 SVGAGI. Trimming at V came to 6 bases and at J to 6 bases, leaving 4 bases not matched to a gene. CDR3 loop: CASRNQGAGELFF. The CDR3 bases are TGTGCCAGCAGAAATCAGGGGGCCGGGGAGCTGTTTTTT.

This rearrangement joins TRBV6-6 to TRBJ1-2; D call uncertain. The CDR3 has 15 amino acids. From germline, CDR1 is MNHNY and CDR2 SVGAGI (reference sequence). V lost 0 bases to trimming and J lost 4 bases, with 12 bases between them. CDR3: CASSYSSERVYGYTF. The CDR3 bases are TGTGCCAGCAGTTACTCTAGCGAGAGGGTCTATGGCTACACCTTC.

This clone was seen a few times. CDR3 region: CASGGGILALSYEQYF. For the CDR3, the DNA is TGTGCCAGCGGAGGGGGGATCCTAGCTCTCTCCTACGAGCAGTACTTC. V usage is TRBV2 and J usage is TRBJ2-7, with D tentatively TRBD1 or TRBD2 (6 bases each). This CDR3 region has 16 residues. Germline lookup yields CDR1 SNHLY and CDR2 FYNNEI. V shed 8 bases and J shed 0 bases, with 20 bases lying between them.

The chain couples TRBV19 to TRBJ1-5, with TRBD1 matching over 7 bases. Germline V gene lookup returns CDR1 LNHDA and CDR2 SQIVND (reference sequence). V lost 4 bases to trimming and J lost 5 bases; unmatched junction nucleotides: 5. This CDR3 comprises 14 residues. The CDR3 DNA reads as TGTGCCAGTAGTACTCAGGGGGGGGATCAGCCCCAGCATTTT. Its protein is CASSTQGGDQPQHF.

The CDR3 protein is CASSYSSGGETQYF. CDR3 DNA: TGTGCCAGCAGTTACTCGAGCGGGGGGGAGACCCAGTACTTC. The chain combines TRBV5-4 with TRBJ2-5; 9 bases match TRBD2. The CDR3 runs 14 residues. The V gene's germline CDR1 is SGHNT and CDR2 YYREEE (reference sequence). Trimming cost V 5 bases and J 5 bases; bases outside gene matches: 7. The complete variable domain, with remaining parts taken from reference TRBV5-4 and TRBJ2-5, reads ETGVTQSPTHLIKTRGQQVTLRCSSQSGHNTVSWYQQALGQGPQFIFQYYREEENGRGNFPPRFSGLQFPNYSSELNVNALELDDSALYLCASSYSSGGETQYFGPGTRLLVL.

This sequence joins TRBV9 and TRBJ2-2; maybe TRBD2 (6 bases). The germline V gene has CDR1 SGDLS and CDR2 YYNGEE. Deletions cut 2 bases from V and 5 bases from J, with 19 bases between. The CDR3 has 17 amino acids. The CDR3 nucleotides are TGTGCCAGCAGCGTCACTCCGGGGGACTCAGCAACCGGGGAGCTGTTTTTT. Translated, it gives CASSVTPGDSATGELFF.

In this sample, this clone turned up many times. V gene TRBV6-5 combines with J gene TRBJ1-1; D uncertain. Trimming pared 0 bases from V and 7 bases from J, leaving 12 bases between. Germline lookup yields CDR1 MNHEY and CDR2 SVGAGI. The CDR3 length is 14 residues. The CDR3 here is CASSYSASSLEAFF. The CDR3, as DNA: TGTGCCAGCAGTTACTCAGCATCCTCACTTGAAGCTTTCTTT.

The CDR3 region is CASSFSGGGTDTQYF. CDR3 DNA sequence: TGTGCCAGCAGCTTTAGCGGGGGGGGCACAGATACGCAGTATTTT. V usage is TRBV5-4 and J usage is TRBJ2-3; 11 nucleotides match TRBD2. Germline-derived CDR1 and CDR2 are SGHNT and YYREEE (reference sequence). V gave up 2 bases and J gave up 1 base; unmatched junction bases: 0. CDR3 length: 15 residues.

The chain is built from TRBV2 and TRBJ1-1; D call uncertain. CDR1 and CDR2 from the germline V gene are SNHLY and FYNNEI. V lost 9 bases to trimming and J lost 8 bases, with 19 bases between them. CDR3 size: 13 residues. The CDR3 nucleotides are TGTGCCAGTTCAAAGGCTGGATGGAACGAAGCTTTCTTT. It specifies CASSKAGWNEAFF. The complete variable domain, with remaining parts taken from reference TRBV2 and TRBJ1-1, reads EPEVTQTPSHQVTQMGQEVILRCVPISNHLYFYWYRQILGQKVEFLVSFYNNEISEKSEIFDDQFSVERPDGSNFTLKIRSTKLEDSAMYFCASSKAGWNEAFFGQGTRLTVV.

This sequence joins TRBV7-9 and TRBJ2-3; TRBD2 matches at 15 bases. There are 17 residues in the CDR3. V was clipped by 3 bases and J by 5 bases; unmatched bases: 6. Per the germline V gene, CDR1 is SEHNR and CDR2 is FQNEAQ (reference sequence). CDR3 region: CASSFGLAGGLIDTQYF. DNA of the CDR3: TGTGCCAGCAGCTTTGGACTAGCGGGGGGGCTAATAGATACGCAGTATTTT. Looking up the rest from reference TRBV7-9 and TRBJ2-3 gives the full variable domain: DTGVSQNPRHKITKRGQNVTFRCDPISEHNRLYWYRQTLGQGPEFLTYFQNEAQLEKSRLLSDRFSAERPKGSFSTLEIQRTEQGDSAMYLCASSFGLAGGLIDTQYFGPGTRLTVL.

CDR3 loop: CAWNVRGVSYEQYF. The CDR3 DNA sequence: TGTGCCTGGAATGTACGAGGAGTCTCCTACGAGCAGTACTTC. This chain uses TRBV30 with TRBJ2-5; the D is unclear. The end of the DNA is better explained by TRBJ2-7, so the J call may be wrong. The germline V gene has CDR1 GTSNPN and CDR2 SVGIG (reference sequence). The CDR3 extends over 14 amino acids.